A single sample gave rise to the 23 T cell receptor beta chains below, sequenced in a study of cytomegalovirus exposure and HLA in healthy donors. 13 Jbeta primers and 60 Vbeta primers were used for the PCR. Only in-frame clones appear in the TCRdb table, and some are missing; sequencing was by immunoSEQ multiplex PCR. The sample holds around 100,000 clones, around 74% seen once. Sequencing was performed on PBMCs. These receptors were collected from a man between 25 and 39 years old in good health and CMV-seropositive.

The table lists this clone with a few counts. The rearrangement uses TRBV5-1 and TRBJ2-7; 13 nucleotides line up with TRBD2. Germline values: CDR1 SGHRS, CDR2 YFSETQ. This CDR3 comprises 17 residues. V trimming: 4 bases; J trimming: 0 bases; junction bases outside the gene matches: 7. The DNA for the CDR3 is TGCGCCAGCAGCACGAGGACTAGCGGGGGATCCTCCTACGAGCAGTACTTC. Its protein product is CASSTRTSGGSSYEQYF.

In its sample, this clone was seen once. The rearrangement uses TRBV11-2 and TRBJ1-4; the match to TRBD1 covers 8 bases. This CDR3 has 14 residues. With 3 bases clipped from V and 8 bases from J, the junction kept 5 bases outside the gene matches. Germline CDR1 is SGHAT and CDR2 is FQNNGV. The CDR3 region has the DNA TGTGCCAGCAGCTTCGGACAGGGTAACGAAAAACTGTTTTTT. As protein: CASSFGQGNEKLFF.

This clone was observed a handful of times. This chain joins TRBV6-6 and TRBJ1-2; D unresolved. The CDR3 runs to 11 residues. Looked up from germline, CDR1 is MNHNY and CDR2 is SVGAGI (reference sequence). The V end was cut by 8 bases, the J end by 3 bases, with 7 bases between. CDR3 in amino acids: CASLRDYGYTF. DNA of the CDR3: TGTGCCAGCCTTCGGGACTATGGCTACACCTTC.

The chain combines TRBV7-9 with TRBJ1-2; D not certain. Trimming cost V 5 bases and J 7 bases, with 23 bases left between them. The V gene's germline CDR1 is SEHNR and CDR2 FQNEAQ (reference sequence). The CDR3 has 16 amino acids. In DNA form, the CDR3 reads TGTGCCAGCAGCATTACTTCCGGGAACCCGGAGGGTGGCTACACCTTC. Protein sequence: CASSITSGNPEGGYTF. Full variable domain (outside the CDR3, taken from reference TRBV7-9 and TRBJ1-2): DTGVSQNPRHKITKRGQNVTFRCDPISEHNRLYWYRQTLGQGPEFLTYFQNEAQLEKSRLLSDRFSAERPKGSFSTLEIQRTEQGDSAMYLCASSITSGNPEGGYTFGSGTRLTVV.

The chain recombines TRBV5-4 with TRBJ2-7; 7 nucleotides line up with TRBD1. CDR3 length equals 13 residues. Per the germline V gene, CDR1 is SGHNT and CDR2 is YYREEE (reference sequence). Trimming removed 4 bases from V and 5 bases from J; junction bases left unmatched: 6. The CDR3 bases are TGTGCCAGCAGCGACGACAGGGTACACGAGCAGTACTTC. It translates to CASSDDRVHEQYF.

This clone came up a few times. This chain's CDR3 is CAWSVNSRNTIYF. CDR3 DNA: TGTGCCTGGAGTGTGAACAGCAGAAACACCATATATTTT. The chain uses TRBV30 and TRBJ1-3; no definite D call. CDR3 length: 13 residues. Germline values: CDR1 GTSNPN, CDR2 SVGIG (reference sequence). V dropped 0 bases and J dropped 5 bases, with 8 bases sitting between them.

This chain uses TRBV30 with TRBJ1-1; D gene unclear. CDR1 is GTSNPN and CDR2 is SVGIG in the germline V gene (reference sequence). The CDR3 spans 13 residues. Trimming removed 2 bases from V and 5 bases from J, with 12 bases in between. The CDR3 protein is CAWSPGSSTEAFF. As DNA, the CDR3 is TGTGCCTGGAGTCCGGGAAGCAGTACTGAAGCTTTCTTT.

The rearrangement uses TRBV5-1 and TRBJ2-7; D possibly corresponds to TRBD2 (5 bases). The CDR3 has 13 residues. The germline V and J ends were trimmed by 0 bases and 7 bases, with 11 bases remaining between them. CDR1 and CDR2 (germline): SGHRS, YFSETQ. In DNA, the CDR3 is TGCGCCAGCAGCTTGGAGCCATCGGGGGAGCAGTACTTC. It codes for CASSLEPSGEQYF.

The chain carries TRBV28 and TRBJ1-1; D ambiguous. The CDR3 is 14 amino acids. Trimming cost V 6 bases and J 4 bases, with 15 bases left between them. Per the germline V gene, CDR1 is MDHEN and CDR2 is SYDVKM. The CDR3 region has the DNA TGTGCCAGCAGGCCTGAATCGGCGGCCACTGAAGCTTTCTTT. It yields the protein CASRPESAATEAFF.

This clone was detected once. The V and J genes are TRBV12-5 and TRBJ1-3; a weak D match, TRBD1 (5 bases). Germline CDR1 and CDR2: LGHNT and FRNRAP. Deletions cut 1 base from V and 4 bases from J, with 14 bases between. The length of the CDR3 is 16 residues. The CDR3 DNA reads as TGTGCTAGTGGTTTGGCCTCTGTCAGGGAAGGAAACACCATATATTTT. This gives the protein CASGLASVREGNTIYF.

The rearrangement joins TRBV11-2 to TRBJ1-1; D unclear. V was trimmed by 5 bases and J by 6 bases, leaving 16 bases between them. CDR3 length: 14 residues. Germline assignment: CDR1 SGHAT and CDR2 FQNNGV. This CDR3 is CASSPSPGWAEAFF. The CDR3 bases are TGTGCCAGCAGCCCGTCCCCGGGGTGGGCTGAAGCTTTCTTT.

Only one count was recorded for this clone. V and J are TRBV5-6 and TRBJ1-1, with 9 positions matching TRBD1. The germline gives CDR1 SGHDT, CDR2 YYEEEE. The CDR3 runs to 13 residues. J lost 4 bases, V lost 6 bases, and 4 bases had no gene match. CDR3 in DNA: TGTGCCAGCACCCGGGACAGGGTCACTGAAGCTTTCTTT. This codes for CASTRDRVTEAFF.

This clone came up a few times. V gene TRBV27 combines with J gene TRBJ1-1; D gene ambiguous. CDR3 length equals 13 residues. Trimming removed 6 bases at V and 0 bases at J, with 8 bases between. The germline V gene encodes CDR1 MNHEY and CDR2 SMNVEV (reference sequence). The CDR3 loop is CASRWTVNTEAFF. The CDR3 coding sequence is TGTGCCAGCAGGTGGACTGTGAACACTGAAGCTTTCTTT.

The chain uses TRBV5-4 and TRBJ1-2, with 12 bases identical to TRBD1. The CDR3 loop spans 17 amino acids. With V trimmed by 0 bases and J by 5 bases, 8 bases remained unmatched. Per germline, CDR1 SGHNT and CDR2 YYREEE (reference sequence). CDR3 bases: TGTGCCAGCAGCTTGGATATGGCGGGACAGGGGGCTTATGGCTACACCTTC. Translating it yields CASSLDMAGQGAYGYTF.

Details on this clone: In the same sample, other DNA sequences code for this CDR3. This chain links TRBV11-2 with TRBJ1-1, with a weak D call TRBD1 (5 bases). Germline values: CDR1 SGHAT, CDR2 FQNNGV. The CDR3 totals 16 residues. V was pared by 1 base and J by 0 bases, with 12 bases between. The CDR3, as DNA: TGTGCCAGCAGCTTAGGGACGGGACTCATGAACACTGAAGCTTTCTTT. It is translated as CASSLGTGLMNTEAFF.

V is TRBV5-6 and J is TRBJ1-5, with TRBD1 identical over 9 bases. The length of the CDR3 is 18 residues. Per germline, CDR1 SGHDT and CDR2 YYEEEE. V gave up 1 base and J gave up 3 bases; unmatched junction bases: 11. In DNA form, the CDR3 reads TGTGCCAGCAGCTTGTGGGACAGGGCGGTTTGGAACAATCAGCCCCAGCATTTT. Translated: CASSLWDRAVWNNQPQHF.

The genes are TRBV28 and TRBJ2-7; TRBD1 matches at 9 bases. V lost 7 bases and J lost 4; bases outside the gene matches: 8. Germline lookup yields CDR1 MDHEN and CDR2 SYDVKM. This CDR3 comprises 14 residues. CDR3 nucleotide sequence: TGTGCCAGCATCAACCCGGGACAGGGTTACGAGCAGTACTTC. Amino acids: CASINPGQGYEQYF.

The V call is TRBV7-9, the J call TRBJ2-3; weak D call: TRBD2 (6 bases). The V end lost 4 bases, the J end lost 3 bases, and 14 bases lay between the germline ends. Germline values: CDR1 SEHNR, CDR2 FQNEAQ (reference sequence). The CDR3 extends over 15 amino acids. The CDR3: CASSSDLGGTDTQYF. The DNA for the CDR3 is TGTGCCAGCAGCTCAGATCTCGGGGGAACAGATACGCAGTATTTT.

V gene TRBV6-5 combines with J gene TRBJ2-7, with 7 bases matching TRBD1. The J segment lost 2 bases and the V segment lost 2 bases, leaving 9 bases of the junction unmatched. The length of the CDR3 is 16 residues. Germline V gives CDR1 MNHEY, CDR2 SVGAGI. The CDR3 DNA reads as TGTGCCAGCAGTTACGGGCAGGGGGTATGGGCCTACGAGCAGTACTTC. Translated: CASSYGQGVWAYEQYF.

The V gene is TRBV14, the J gene TRBJ2-1; TRBD2 matches 8 bases. The CDR3 length is 16 residues. Losses at the gene ends were 4 bases for V and 0 bases for J; bases not matched to a gene: 5. The germline gives CDR1 SGHDN, CDR2 FVKESK. DNA for the CDR3: TGTGCCAGCAGCCCTATAGCGGGGCACTCCTACAATGAGCAGTTCTTC. Amino acid sequence: CASSPIAGHSYNEQFF.

J is TRBJ2-7 and V is TRBV9, with D perhaps matching TRBD1 (6 bases). This CDR3 comprises 15 residues. Germline CDR1 is SGDLS and CDR2 is YYNGEE. V lost 4 bases and J lost 2, with 16 bases in between. CDR3 amino acids: CASSPGASLPYEQYF. DNA of the CDR3: TGTGCCAGCAGCCCAGGGGCTAGCCTCCCCTACGAGCAGTACTTC.

The gene calls are TRBV4-2 and TRBJ2-5, with 8 nucleotides matching TRBD1. The germline CDR1 and CDR2 sequences are LGHNA and YNFKEQ. This CDR3 has 18 residues. J was trimmed by 4 bases and V by 5 bases; bases with no gene match: 18. The CDR3: CASSAGDRRLAFAETQYF. CDR3 nucleotides: TGTGCCAGCAGCGCCGGGGACAGGCGGTTGGCTTTCGCAGAGACCCAGTACTTC.

This chain uses TRBV4-3 with TRBJ2-3, with 9 bases aligning to TRBD1. The ends lost 4 bases at V and 3 bases at J; junction bases unmatched: 8. The length of the CDR3 is 16 residues. Looked up from germline, CDR1 is LGHNA and CDR2 is YSLEER. CDR3 nucleotides: TGCGCCAGCAGCCTCCGCGGCGGACAGGGGACAGATACGCAGTATTTT. Translated: CASSLRGGQGTDTQYF.